This is a list of T cell receptor beta chains from one sample in a study of T-cell memory formation after mild COVID-19. TCRdb redid the calling of the 5' RACE reads with MiXCR, one entry per CDR3 protein. This table has around 130,000 distinct CDR3 sequences, approximately 15% appearing once. Sequences were obtained from PBMCs or a T cell subset sorted from them (not recorded which). The source of these receptors is a man younger than 30 who had mild COVID-19 (a few samples of this study predate the infection). Cell type and time point are not known. The CDR3 runs from the conserved cysteine through the conserved F or W. A D gene is named only where the DNA matches it firmly. Size is omitted from some rows. Given values are once, few, many or a class for expanded clones.

D: .; J: TRBJ2-2; size: .; V: TRBV6-5; DNA: TGTGCCAGCAGCTACGAGGGCGGTCGAACCGGGGAGCTGTTTTTT; CDR3: CASSYEGGRTGELFF
D: .; J: TRBJ2-7; size: .; V: TRBV11-1; DNA: TGTGCCAGCAGCTTAGCTGAAGGGACGGGACAGTACTTC; CDR3: CASSLAEGTGQYF
D: .; J: TRBJ1-6; size: many; V: TRBV6-2/TRBV6-3; DNA: TGTGCCAGCACCATCGAACCCAATTCACCCCTCCACTTT; CDR3: CASTIEPNSPLHF
D: .; J: TRBJ1-4; size: few; V: TRBV5-8; DNA: TGTGCCAGCAGTAGGGGTGAAAAACTGTTTTTT; CDR3: CASSRGEKLFF
D: .; J: TRBJ1-5; size: .; V: TRBV21-1; DNA: TGTGCCAGCCCAATCAGGGACCGGGCGGCTCAGCCCCAGCATTTT; CDR3: CASPIRDRAAQPQHF
D: .; J: TRBJ2-6; size: .; V: TRBV29-1; DNA: TGCAGCGTTGTTGGGGGGACTGGGGCCAACGTCCTGACTTTC; CDR3: CSVVGGTGANVLTF
D: .; J: TRBJ1-5; size: .; V: TRBV7-9; DNA: TGTGCCAGCAGCTCCGGGCGGGGAGAAGGCGGATCGTCCCAGCATTTT; CDR3: CASSSGRGEGGSSQHF
D: .; J: TRBJ2-5; size: .; V: TRBV7-2; DNA: TGTGCCAGCAGCCCCAGGGTTTTGGAGACCCAGTACTTC; CDR3: CASSPRVLETQYF
D: .; J: TRBJ2-5; size: .; V: TRBV7-9; DNA: TGTGCCAGCAGCTTACAATACCCGTACCAAGAGACCCAGTACTTC; CDR3: CASSLQYPYQETQYF
D: .; J: TRBJ2-7; size: few; V: TRBV27; DNA: TGTGCCAGCAGTTTATGGGGGCGCGAGCAGTACTTC; CDR3: CASSLWGREQYF
D: TRBD2; J: TRBJ2-3; size: .; V: TRBV5-1; DNA: TGCGCCAGCAGCTTGGCCGGAATAGCGGGGGGTCACACAGATACGCAGTATTTT; CDR3: CASSLAGIAGGHTDTQYF
D: .; J: TRBJ2-5; size: .; V: TRBV29-1; DNA: TGCAGCGTTCGCCACGAGGAGACCCAGTACTTC; CDR3: CSVRHEETQYF
D: TRBD2; J: TRBJ2-5; size: .; V: TRBV5-6; DNA: TGTGCCAGCAGTACTAGCGGGGGGGCTTTGTTCTTAGAGACCCAGTACTTC; CDR3: CASSTSGGALFLETQYF
D: .; J: TRBJ1-6; size: .; V: TRBV12-3/TRBV12-4; DNA: TGTGCCAGCAACCCGACAGGCCAGAGGAATTCACCCCTCCACTTT; CDR3: CASNPTGQRNSPLHF
D: .; J: TRBJ2-3; size: few; V: TRBV29-1; DNA: TGCAGCGTTGGCGAAAACACAGATACGCAGTATTTT; CDR3: CSVGENTDTQYF
D: .; J: TRBJ2-7; size: .; V: TRBV7-2; DNA: TGTGCCAGCAGCTCCACGACGGAGAACTCCTACGAGCAGTACTTC; CDR3: CASSSTTENSYEQYF
D: .; J: TRBJ1-5; size: few; V: TRBV18; DNA: TGTGCCAGCTCACTGTTCTCCACTAACAATCAGCCCCAGCATTTT; CDR3: CASSLFSTNNQPQHF
D: .; J: TRBJ1-4; size: .; V: TRBV7-9; DNA: TGTGCCAGCAGCTTGACTACCGGGGAAAAACTGTTTTTT; CDR3: CASSLTTGEKLFF